Listed here are 12 T cell receptor beta chains from one sample, sequenced in a study of T cell responses to AZD1222 COVID-19 vaccine. The repertoire was sequenced with immunoSEQ multiplex PCR; TCRdb's copy has only in-frame clones and lacks some. The profile shows fewer than 150,000 clones, less than 95% of them singletons. The input for sequencing was peripheral blood, taken on day 0 of AZD1222 vaccination. These receptors came from an adult in good health.

The V gene is TRBV2, the J gene TRBJ1-5, with D unresolved. Trimming cost V 2 bases and J 4 bases, with 9 bases left between them. Germline V gene data show CDR1 as SNHLY and CDR2 as FYNNEI. This CDR3 has 14 amino acids. Here the CDR3 reads CASSEMWGNQPQHF. The CDR3 bases are TGTGCCAGCAGTGAAATGTGGGGAAATCAGCCCCAGCATTTT.

The V gene is TRBV15, the J gene TRBJ2-3; TRBD2 agrees at 10 bases. Germline V lookup: CDR1 LNHNV, CDR2 YYDKDF (reference sequence). CDR3 length equals 15 residues. V lost 3 bases and J lost 4; bases outside the gene matches: 4. This chain's CDR3 is CATSSAAGGPDTQYF. The CDR3 coding sequence is TGTGCCACCAGCAGTGCAGCGGGGGGGCCAGATACGCAGTATTTT.

V gene TRBV29-1 combines with J gene TRBJ1-4; D remains ambiguous. CDR3 size: 14 residues. The germline V gene encodes CDR1 SQVTM and CDR2 ANQGSEA. V lost 4 bases, J lost 5 bases, and 14 bases lay in between. The CDR3 is CSVGSVAANEKLFF. DNA of the CDR3: TGCAGCGTTGGTTCTGTGGCCGCGAATGAAAAACTGTTTTTT.

This clone was recorded only once. The rearrangement links TRBV4-2 to TRBJ1-2; the D is unclear. The CDR3 loop spans 16 amino acids. Trimming left V 1 base short and J 0 bases short, with 12 bases between. CDR1 LGHNA and CDR2 YNFKEQ come from the germline V gene. CDR3 coding DNA: TGTGCCAGCAGCCAAGGGACGGCTACCACTAACTATGGCTACACCTTC. Residues: CASSQGTATTNYGYTF.

J is TRBJ1-2 and V is TRBV6-5, with TRBD1 as a possible D gene (5 bases). Germline CDR1 and CDR2: MNHEY and SVGAGI. There are 13 residues in the CDR3. V was cut by 6 bases and J by 5 bases, with 13 bases left in between. The CDR3 reads CASSPGGGYGYTF. The CDR3 DNA reads as TGTGCCAGCAGCCCCGGGGGGGGGTATGGCTACACCTTC.

This clone was seen only a few times. This chain uses TRBV5-5 with TRBJ1-5; TRBD1 aligns across 8 bases. Germline CDR1 is SGHKS and CDR2 is YYEKEE (reference sequence). This CDR3 has 15 residues. V gave up 1 base and J gave up 5 bases; unmatched junction bases: 5. The chain's CDR3 is CASSLTGGYYQPQHF. CDR3 in DNA: TGTGCCAGCAGCTTGACAGGGGGTTACTATCAGCCCCAGCATTTT.

This clone is a singleton in its sample. This sequence joins TRBV18 and TRBJ2-1, with a weak D call TRBD2 (5 bases). CDR3 length equals 14 residues. Germline CDR1 and CDR2: KGHSH and LQKENI. Trimming removed 3 bases from V and 5 bases from J, with 11 bases in between. The CDR3 spells CASSPRAANNEQFF. As DNA, the CDR3 is TGTGCCAGCTCACCTCGAGCGGCCAACAATGAGCAGTTCTTC.

The chain couples TRBV15 to TRBJ2-5; D tentatively reads TRBD1 or TRBD2 (6 bases each). The CDR3 is 14 amino acids. V was shortened by 6 bases and J by 9 bases, with 20 bases between the two germline ends. Germline lookup yields CDR1 LNHNV and CDR2 YYDKDF (reference sequence). This chain's CDR3 is CATRGGSEGSAQYF. CDR3 coding DNA: TGTGCCACCAGAGGGGGGTCAGAGGGTTCGGCCCAGTACTTC.

This chain links TRBV30 with TRBJ1-4; a possible D gene is TRBD1 (6 bases). Deletions cut 2 bases from V and 0 bases from J, with 13 bases between. Germline V gives CDR1 GTSNPN, CDR2 SVGIG (reference sequence). This CDR3 is built from 16 residues. CDR3 in DNA: TGTGCCTGGAGTAGAGGACAGCCTGCAACTAATGAAAAACTGTTTTTT. Amino acid sequence: CAWSRGQPATNEKLFF.

The chain carries TRBV7-2 and TRBJ2-5; 8 positions match TRBD1. Trimming at V came to 5 bases and at J to 3 bases, leaving 8 bases not matched to a gene. The CDR3 consists of 15 residues. The germline V gene encodes CDR1 SGHTA and CDR2 FQGNSA. CDR3 DNA sequence: TGTGCCAGCAGCCATTGGACAGGGCGGAAAGAGACCCAGTACTTC. Its protein is CASSHWTGRKETQYF.

This sequence joins TRBV6-6 and TRBJ2-4; TRBD2 aligns across 12 bases. Germline V gene lookup returns CDR1 MNHNY and CDR2 SVGAGI (reference sequence). Trimming took 6 bases from V and 4 from J; bases not matched to a gene: 4. This CDR3 region has 15 residues. The CDR3 nucleotides are TGTGCCAGCAGCCAAGGACTAGCGGGAAAAAACATTCAGTACTTC. Its protein product is CASSQGLAGKNIQYF.

This chain uses TRBV3-1 (or the pseudogene TRBV3-2) with TRBJ1-1, with D tentatively TRBD1 (5 bases). Between the trimmed V and J ends, which lost 3 bases and 5 bases, there was a span of 13 bases. This CDR3 is built from 14 residues. Germline CDR1 is LGHDT and CDR2 is YNNKEL (reference sequence). CDR3 in DNA: TGTGCCAGCAGCCATGAGGGGTCGGGGACTGAAGCTTTCTTT. Translated, it gives CASSHEGSGTEAFF.